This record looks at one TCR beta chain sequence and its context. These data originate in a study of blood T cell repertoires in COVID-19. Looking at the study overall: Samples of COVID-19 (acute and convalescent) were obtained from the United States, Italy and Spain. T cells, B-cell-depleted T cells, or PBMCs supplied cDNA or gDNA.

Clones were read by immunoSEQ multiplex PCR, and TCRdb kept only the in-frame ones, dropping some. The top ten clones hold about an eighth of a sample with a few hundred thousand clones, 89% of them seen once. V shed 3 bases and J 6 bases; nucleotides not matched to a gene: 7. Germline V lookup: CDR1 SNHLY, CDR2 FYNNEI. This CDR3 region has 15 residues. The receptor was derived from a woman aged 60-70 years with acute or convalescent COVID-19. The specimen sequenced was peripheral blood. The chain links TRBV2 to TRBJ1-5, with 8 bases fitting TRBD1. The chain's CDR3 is CASSDQGAGSQPQHF. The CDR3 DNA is TGTGCCAGCAGTGACCAGGGGGCAGGTAGTCAGCCCCAGCATTTT. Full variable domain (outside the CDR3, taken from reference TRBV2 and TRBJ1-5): EPEVTQTPSHQVTQMGQEVILRCVPISNHLYFYWYRQILGQKVEFLVSFYNNEISEKSEIFDDQFSVERPDGSNFTLKIRSTKLEDSAMYFCASSDQGAGSQPQHFGDGTRLSIL.